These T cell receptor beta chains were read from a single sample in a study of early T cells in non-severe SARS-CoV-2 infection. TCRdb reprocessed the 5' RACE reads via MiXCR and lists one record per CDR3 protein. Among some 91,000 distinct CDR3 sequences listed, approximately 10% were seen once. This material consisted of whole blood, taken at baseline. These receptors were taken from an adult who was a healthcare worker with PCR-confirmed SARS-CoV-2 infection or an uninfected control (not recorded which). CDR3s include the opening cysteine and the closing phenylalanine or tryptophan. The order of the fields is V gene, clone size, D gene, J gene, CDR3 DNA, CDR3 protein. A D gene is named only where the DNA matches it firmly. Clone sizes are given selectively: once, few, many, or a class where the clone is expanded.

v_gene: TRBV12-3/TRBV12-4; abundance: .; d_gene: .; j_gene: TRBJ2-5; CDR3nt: TGTGCCAGCCAGGCGGGAATGGGGGAGACCCAGTACTTC; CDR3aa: CASQAGMGETQYF
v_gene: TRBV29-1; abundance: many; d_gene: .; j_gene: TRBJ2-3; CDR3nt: TGCAGCGTTGCCGGGCAGGGGCGAGATACGCAGTATTTT; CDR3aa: CSVAGQGRDTQYF
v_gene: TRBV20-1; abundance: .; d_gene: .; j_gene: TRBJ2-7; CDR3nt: TGCAGTGCTGTTAGTGTGACCGGGACCTACGAGCAGTACTTC; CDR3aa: CSAVSVTGTYEQYF
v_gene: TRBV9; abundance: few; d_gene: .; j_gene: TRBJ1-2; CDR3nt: TGTGCCAGCAGCTCCGGCAGGGCAAACTATGGCTACACCTTC; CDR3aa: CASSSGRANYGYTF
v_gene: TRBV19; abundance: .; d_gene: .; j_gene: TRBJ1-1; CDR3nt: TGTGCCAGTAGCCCGGCCGGGGCGCGAACTGAAGCTTTCTTT; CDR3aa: CASSPAGARTEAFF
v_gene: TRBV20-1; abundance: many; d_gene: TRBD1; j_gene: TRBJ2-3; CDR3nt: TGCAGTGCTAATGGACAGGCGAACACAGATACGCAGTATTTT; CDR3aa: CSANGQANTDTQYF
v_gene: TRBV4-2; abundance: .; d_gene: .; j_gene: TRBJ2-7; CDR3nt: TGTGCCAGCAGCCAAGGGAGATACGGTTTCGAGCAGTACTTC; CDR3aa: CASSQGRYGFEQYF
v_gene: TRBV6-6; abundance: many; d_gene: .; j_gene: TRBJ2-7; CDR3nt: TGTGCCAGCAGTTCTCGGGACAAATTTTCCTACGAGCAGTACTTC; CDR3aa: CASSSRDKFSYEQYF
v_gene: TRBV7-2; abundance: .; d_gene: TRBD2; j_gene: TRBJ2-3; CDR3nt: TGTGCCAGCAGCCTCGTGGGGGACTATAACACAGATACGCAGTATTTT; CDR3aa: CASSLVGDYNTDTQYF
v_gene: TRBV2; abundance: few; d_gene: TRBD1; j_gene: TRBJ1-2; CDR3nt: TGTGCCAGCAGCCCCGACAGGGAAAATCGCCCCTACACCTTC; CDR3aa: CASSPDRENRPYTF
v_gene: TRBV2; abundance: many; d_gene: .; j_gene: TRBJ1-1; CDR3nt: TGTGCCAGCAGTGAATGGATGAACACTGAAGCTTTCTTT; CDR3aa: CASSEWMNTEAFF
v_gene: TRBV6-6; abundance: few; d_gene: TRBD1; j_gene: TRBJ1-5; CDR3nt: TGTGCCAGCAGCTGGGGACAGGGTTTGGGCAATCAGCCCCAGCATTTT; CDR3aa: CASSWGQGLGNQPQHF
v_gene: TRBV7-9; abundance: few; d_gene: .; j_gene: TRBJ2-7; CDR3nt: TGTGCCAGCAGCCCCTTTCTTTCGGGTGAGCAGTACTTC; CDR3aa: CASSPFLSGEQYF
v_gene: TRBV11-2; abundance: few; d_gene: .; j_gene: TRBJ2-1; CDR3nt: TGTGCCAGCAGCGATCTGTACAATGAGCAGTTCTTC; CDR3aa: CASSDLYNEQFF
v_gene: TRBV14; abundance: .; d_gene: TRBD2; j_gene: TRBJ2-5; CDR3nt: TGTGCCAGCAGCCAAGATCCTTGGATAGCGGGGGACCAAGAGACCCAGTACTTC; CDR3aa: CASSQDPWIAGDQETQYF
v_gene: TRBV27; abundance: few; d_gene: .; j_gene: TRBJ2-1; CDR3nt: TGTGCCAGCAGTTCGACTAGAGTAGGTGAGCAGTTCTTC; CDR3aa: CASSSTRVGEQFF
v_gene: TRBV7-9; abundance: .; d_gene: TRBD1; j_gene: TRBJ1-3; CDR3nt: TGTGCCAGCAGCTTTTCGGGACAGGCCTCTGGAAACACCATATATTTT; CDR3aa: CASSFSGQASGNTIYF
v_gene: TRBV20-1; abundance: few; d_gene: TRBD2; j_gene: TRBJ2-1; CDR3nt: TGCAGTGCTAGAGATGTAGCGGGAGTCGAGAATGAGCAGTTCTTC; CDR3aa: CSARDVAGVENEQFF
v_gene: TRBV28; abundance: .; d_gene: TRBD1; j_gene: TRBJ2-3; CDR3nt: TGTGCCAGCAGTCTAACGGGACAGGGAGGGACGGTAGATACGCAGTATTTT; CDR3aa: CASSLTGQGGTVDTQYF
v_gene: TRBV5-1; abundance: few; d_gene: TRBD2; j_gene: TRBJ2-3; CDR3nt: TGCGCCAGCGCTGAAGCTAGCGGGGGGGCCCTATCAACAGATACGCAGTATTTT; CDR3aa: CASAEASGGALSTDTQYF
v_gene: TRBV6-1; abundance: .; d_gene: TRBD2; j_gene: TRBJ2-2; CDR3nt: TGTGCCAGCAGCCGTTTTAGCGGGGGGACCGGGGAGCTGTTTTTT; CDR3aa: CASSRFSGGTGELFF
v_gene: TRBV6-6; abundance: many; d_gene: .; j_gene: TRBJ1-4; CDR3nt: TGTGCCAGCAGCTTAGGACAGAATAATGAAAAACTGTTTTTT; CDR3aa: CASSLGQNNEKLFF
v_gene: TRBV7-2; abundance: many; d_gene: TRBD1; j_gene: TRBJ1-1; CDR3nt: TGTGCCAGCAGCTCCGGCGGGACAGGGATAACTGAAGCTTTCTTT; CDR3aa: CASSSGGTGITEAFF
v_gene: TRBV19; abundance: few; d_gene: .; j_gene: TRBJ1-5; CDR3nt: TGTGCCAGTAGGGAGTCAGGGTTTTGGCAGCCCCAGCATTTT; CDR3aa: CASRESGFWQPQHF
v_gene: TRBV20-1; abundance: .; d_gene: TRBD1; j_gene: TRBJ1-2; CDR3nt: TGCAGTGCTGATGACAGGGTAAAGGGCTACACCTTC; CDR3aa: CSADDRVKGYTF
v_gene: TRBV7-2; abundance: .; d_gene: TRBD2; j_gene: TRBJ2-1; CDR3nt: TGTGCCAGCAGCTTAGTTTCTAGCGGGAGGGCAGGGAATGAGCAGTTCTTC; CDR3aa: CASSLVSSGRAGNEQFF
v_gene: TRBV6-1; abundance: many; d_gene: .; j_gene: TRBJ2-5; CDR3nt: TGTGCCAGCAGTGATACAACCGGGCTGGGAGAGACCCAGTACTTC; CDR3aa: CASSDTTGLGETQYF
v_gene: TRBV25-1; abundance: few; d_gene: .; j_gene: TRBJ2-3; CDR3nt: TGTGCCAGCAGTGACGAGGACAGCACAGATACGCAGTATTTT; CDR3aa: CASSDEDSTDTQYF
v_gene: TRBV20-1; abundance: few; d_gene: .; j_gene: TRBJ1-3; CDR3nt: TGCAGTGCTAGAGTGGGGACTGGAAACACCATATATTTT; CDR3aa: CSARVGTGNTIYF
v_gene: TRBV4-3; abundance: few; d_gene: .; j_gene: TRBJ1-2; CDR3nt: TGCGCCAGCAGCCAAGTGGGGGGGACTTTTAACTATGGCTACACCTTC; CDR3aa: CASSQVGGTFNYGYTF
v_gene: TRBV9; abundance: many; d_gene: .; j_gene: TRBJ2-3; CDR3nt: TGTGCCAGCAGCGTAGAAGGGGGGGAGACAGATACGCAGTATTTT; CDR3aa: CASSVEGGETDTQYF
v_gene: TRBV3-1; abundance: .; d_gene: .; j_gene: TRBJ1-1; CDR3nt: TGTGCCAGCAGCCCTTTTACCTTCTGGGGGGACGAGATGAACACTGAAGCTTTCTTT; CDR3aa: CASSPFTFWGDEMNTEAFF
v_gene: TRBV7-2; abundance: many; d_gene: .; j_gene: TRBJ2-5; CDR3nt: TGTGCCAGCAGCGACCGCAGGGGCGGAGAGACCCAGTACTTC; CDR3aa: CASSDRRGGETQYF
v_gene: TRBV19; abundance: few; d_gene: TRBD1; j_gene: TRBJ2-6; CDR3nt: TGTGCCAGTAGTATCGCCAGGGGGCGTTCCAGCTCTGGGGCCAACGTCCTGACTTTC; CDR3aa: CASSIARGRSSSGANVLTF
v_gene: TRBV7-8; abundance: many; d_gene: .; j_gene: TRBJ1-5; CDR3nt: TGTGCCAGCAGCTTAGGGTTTACAGTGTATAATCAGCCCCAGCATTTT; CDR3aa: CASSLGFTVYNQPQHF
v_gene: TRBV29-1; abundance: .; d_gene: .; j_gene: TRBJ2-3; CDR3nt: TGCAGCGCTATGAGGGATCGCACAGATACGCAGTATTTT; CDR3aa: CSAMRDRTDTQYF
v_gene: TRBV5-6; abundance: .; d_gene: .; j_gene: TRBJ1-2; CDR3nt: TGTGCCAGCAGCTTGGCCATCGGAGGGGGTCAGGGCTACACCTTC; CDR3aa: CASSLAIGGGQGYTF
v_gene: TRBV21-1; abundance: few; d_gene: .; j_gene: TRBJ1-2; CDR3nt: TGTGCCAGCAGCAAAACGAGGCAACGTAACTATGGCTACACCTTC; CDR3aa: CASSKTRQRNYGYTF
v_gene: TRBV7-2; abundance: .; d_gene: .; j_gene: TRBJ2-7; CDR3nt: TGTGCCAGCAGCAAATCCGGGGGTTGGAGCTCCTACGAGCAGTACTTC; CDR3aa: CASSKSGGWSSYEQYF
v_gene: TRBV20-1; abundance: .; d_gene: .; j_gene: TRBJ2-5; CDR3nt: TGCAGTGCTAGAGTAACCGGGACGGGCCCCCAGACCCAGTACTTC; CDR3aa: CSARVTGTGPQTQYF
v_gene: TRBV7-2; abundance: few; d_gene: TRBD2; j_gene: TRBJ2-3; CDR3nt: TGTGCCAGCAGCTCCCCGGGGGGAGCTCTCGATGATACGCAGTATTTT; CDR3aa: CASSSPGGALDDTQYF
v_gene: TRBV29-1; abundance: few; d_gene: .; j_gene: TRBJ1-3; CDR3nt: TGCAGCGGAAAAGGGATTGGAAACACCATATATTTT; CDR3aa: CSGKGIGNTIYF
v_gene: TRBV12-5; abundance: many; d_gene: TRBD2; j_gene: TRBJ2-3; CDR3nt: TGTGCTAGTGGTCTAGCGGGGGTTACAGATACGCAGTATTTT; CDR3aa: CASGLAGVTDTQYF
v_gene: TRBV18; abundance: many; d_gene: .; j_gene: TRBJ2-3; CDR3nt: TGTGCCAGCTCACTTGTTTCCAGCACAGATACGCAGTATTTT; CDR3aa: CASSLVSSTDTQYF
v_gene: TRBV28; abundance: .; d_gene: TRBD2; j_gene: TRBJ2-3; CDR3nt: TGTGCCAGCATAAAGGGTAGCGGGAGCACAGATACGCAGTATTTT; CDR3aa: CASIKGSGSTDTQYF
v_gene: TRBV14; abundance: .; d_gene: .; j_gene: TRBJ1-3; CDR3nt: TGTGCCAGCAGCCAAGCCCAGGGGTGGAGAAACACCATATATTTT; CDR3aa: CASSQAQGWRNTIYF
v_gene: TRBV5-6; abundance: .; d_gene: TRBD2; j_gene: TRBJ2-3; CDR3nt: TGTGCCAGCAGCTTGGCCCAGCGGGGGGCCTCAGATACGCAGTATTTT; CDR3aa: CASSLAQRGASDTQYF
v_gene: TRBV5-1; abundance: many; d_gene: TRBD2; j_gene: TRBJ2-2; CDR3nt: TGCGCCAGCAGCCCTACTAGCGGGAACACCGGGGAGCTGTTTTTT; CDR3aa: CASSPTSGNTGELFF
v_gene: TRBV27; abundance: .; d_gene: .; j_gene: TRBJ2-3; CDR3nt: TGTGCCAGCAGAGGGACTGTAACAGATACGCAGTATTTT; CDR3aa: CASRGTVTDTQYF
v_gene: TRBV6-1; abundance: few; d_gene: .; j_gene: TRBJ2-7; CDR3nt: TGTGCCAGCAGTGTTGGGAAAAACGCCTACGAGCAGTACTTC; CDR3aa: CASSVGKNAYEQYF
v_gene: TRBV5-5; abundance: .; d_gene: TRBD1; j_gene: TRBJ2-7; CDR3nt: TGTGCCAGCAGTATCGGGACAGTATCCTACGAGCAGTACTTC; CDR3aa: CASSIGTVSYEQYF
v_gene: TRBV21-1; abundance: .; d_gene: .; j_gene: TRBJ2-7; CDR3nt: TGTGCCACGGTCGAGCAGTACTTC; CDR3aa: CATVEQYF
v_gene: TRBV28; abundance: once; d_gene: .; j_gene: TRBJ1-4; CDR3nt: TGTGCCAGCAGTTTGGGACTTAATGAAAAACTGTTTTTT; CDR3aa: CASSLGLNEKLFF
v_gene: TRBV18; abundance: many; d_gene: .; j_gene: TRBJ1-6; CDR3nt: TGTGCCAGCTCACCACAAGACAGTTCCAATTCACCCCTCCACTTT; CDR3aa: CASSPQDSSNSPLHF
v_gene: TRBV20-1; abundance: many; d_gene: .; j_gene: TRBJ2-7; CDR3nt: TGCAGTGGAGAGATTGAGCACGAGCAGTACTTC; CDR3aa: CSGEIEHEQYF